Following are 22 T cell receptor beta chains from one sample sequenced in a study of blood T cell repertoires in COVID-19 (TCRdb year 2020). The library was built by means of the immunoSEQ multiplex PCR assay. The immuneACCESS repertoire file appears here via TCRdb, limited to in-frame rearrangements. These files lack a portion of the clones; in checked studies, under half of the deficit traces to unresolved V genes, and the cause of the others is not known. In all, the sample holds 200,000 to 300,000 clones, and approximately 90% of those were seen once. Approximately 9% of the sample comes from the top ten. The sample taken for sequencing was PBMCs or T cells enriched from blood (not recorded which). The receptor set was obtained from a middle-aged man who had recovered from COVID-19.

This clone was detected a few times. The chain couples TRBV6-5 to TRBJ2-7; possible D gene TRBD2, 7 bases. Per germline, CDR1 MNHEY and CDR2 SVGAGI. The CDR3 totals 15 residues. Trimming cost V 6 bases and J 7 bases, with 22 bases left between them. CDR3 residues: CASRQGPTMGGEQYF. CDR3 DNA: TGTGCCAGCAGACAGGGACCGACGATGGGGGGGGAGCAGTACTTC.

The chain recombines TRBV7-2 with TRBJ2-1; 9 positions agree with TRBD2. The CDR3 spans 15 residues. V lost 3 bases to trimming and J lost 7 bases; unmatched junction nucleotides: 7. Per the germline V gene, CDR1 is SGHTA and CDR2 is FQGNSA. The CDR3, as DNA: TGTGCCAGCAGCTTTGTTTGGCTAGCGGGAAATGAGCAGTTCTTC. Encoded protein: CASSFVWLAGNEQFF.

Concerning this clone: At one of its ends the junction is not consistent with the germline gene, which may arise from a read error. The chain has TRBV29-1 and TRBJ2-7; 11 bases line up with TRBD1. CDR3 size: 15 residues. Germline lookup yields CDR1 SQVTM and CDR2 ANQGSEA. In DNA form, the CDR3 reads TGCAGCGTGGAAGAAATGGACAGGGGGCGATACGAGCAGTACTTC. It translates to CSVEEMDRGRYEQYF.

The sample holds one count of this clone. The CDR3 coding sequence is TGCAGCGCCATTGGGACACCGATCGAAATGAACACTGAAGCTTTCTTT. Its translation is CSAIGTPIEMNTEAFF. The rearrangement uses TRBV29-1 and TRBJ1-1, with D perhaps matching TRBD1 (6 bases). Germline-derived CDR1 and CDR2 are SQVTM and ANQGSEA. Trimming cost V 7 bases and J 0 bases, with 21 bases left between them. The CDR3 contains 16 residues.

This clone was detected only a few times. The chain is built from TRBV5-6 and TRBJ1-2; D ambiguous. CDR3 length equals 14 residues. Trimming took off 0 bases at V and 2 bases at J, with 8 bases between the two ends. The germline V gene has CDR1 SGHDT and CDR2 YYEEEE. The CDR3 DNA follows: TGTGCCAGCAGCTTGGACAGAACGAACTATGGCTACACCTTC. It specifies CASSLDRTNYGYTF.

The rearrangement uses TRBV7-9 and TRBJ1-1, with D unresolved. Trimming pared 1 base from V and 7 bases from J, leaving 10 bases between. The CDR3 is 13 amino acids. Germline assignment: CDR1 SEHNR and CDR2 FQNEAQ (reference sequence). As DNA, the CDR3 is TGTGCCAGCAGCTTAGAACAGCCGGTTGAAGCTTTCTTT. It is translated as CASSLEQPVEAFF.

The rearrangement links TRBV6-6 to TRBJ2-1; 9 bases match TRBD1. Germline V CDR1 and CDR2: MNHNY, SVGAGI (reference sequence). The CDR3 is 15 amino acids. V lost 4 bases and J lost 7; bases outside the gene matches: 8. The CDR3 protein is CASSFGQGQRNEQFF. Written as DNA, the CDR3 is TGTGCCAGCAGTTTCGGACAGGGGCAGAGGAATGAGCAGTTCTTC.

This chain links TRBV5-4 with TRBJ1-2, with 9 positions matching TRBD1. CDR1 and CDR2 (germline): SGHNT, YYREEE (reference sequence). With 4 bases clipped from V and 4 bases from J, the junction kept 2 bases outside the gene matches. The CDR3 runs to 13 residues. The CDR3 region is CASSRTGAYGYTF. CDR3 DNA sequence: TGTGCCAGCAGCAGGACAGGGGCCTATGGCTACACCTTC. Full variable domain (outside the CDR3, taken from reference TRBV5-4 and TRBJ1-2): ETGVTQSPTHLIKTRGQQVTLRCSSQSGHNTVSWYQQALGQGPQFIFQYYREEENGRGNFPPRFSGLQFPNYSSELNVNALELDDSALYLCASSRTGAYGYTFGSGTRLTVV.

The CDR3: CASSLGREETQYF. CDR3 nucleotide sequence: TGTGCCAGCAGTTTAGGCAGGGAAGAGACCCAGTACTTC. V usage is TRBV28 and J usage is TRBJ2-5, with D possibly matching TRBD1 (5 bases). CDR1 is MDHEN and CDR2 is SYDVKM in the germline V gene. V was trimmed by 2 bases and J by 3 bases, leaving 7 bases between them. The CDR3 totals 13 residues.

The chain uses TRBV5-1 and TRBJ2-7; 8 bases fit TRBD1. V lost 3 bases, J lost 6 bases, and 14 bases stayed unmatched. CDR3 length: 16 residues. In germline, CDR1 is SGHRS, CDR2 YFSETQ. CDR3 sequence (DNA): TGCGCCAGCAGCTACCGACCCCAGGGACAGGACAGCGAGCAGTACTTC. Translating it yields CASSYRPQGQDSEQYF.

This chain uses TRBV6-5 with TRBJ1-6; no reliable D call. The V and J ends lost 0 bases and 6 bases respectively, with 9 bases between them. Germline V gene data show CDR1 as MNHEY and CDR2 as SVGAGI. CDR3 length: 15 residues. CDR3 region: CASSYSAASNSPLHF. The CDR3 DNA follows: TGTGCCAGCAGTTACTCGGCCGCTTCTAATTCACCCCTCCACTTT.

This chain connects TRBV3-1 (or the pseudogene TRBV3-2) to TRBJ1-2, with a weak D call TRBD1 (5 bases). Trimming removed 1 base from V and 4 bases from J, with 10 bases in between. There are 14 residues in the CDR3. Per germline, CDR1 LGHDT and CDR2 YNNKEL (reference sequence). CDR3 sequence reads: CASSQGLGGYGYTF. CDR3 nucleotide sequence: TGTGCCAGCAGCCAAGGTTTGGGGGGCTATGGCTACACCTTC.

The chain combines TRBV7-2 with TRBJ2-7; 8 nucleotides match TRBD2. The CDR3 length is 15 residues. Trimming removed 8 bases from V and 3 bases from J; junction bases left unmatched: 12. Germline CDR1 reads SGHTA; CDR2 reads FQGNSA. The CDR3 protein is CASAPGGSQVYEQYF. The CDR3 DNA reads as TGTGCCAGCGCTCCGGGGGGGAGTCAGGTCTACGAGCAGTACTTC.

The chain joins TRBV13 to TRBJ1-6, with D unresolved. Germline values: CDR1 PRHDT, CDR2 FYEKMQ (reference sequence). The CDR3 loop spans 18 amino acids. V lost 0 bases and J lost 6, with 18 bases in between. For the CDR3, the DNA is TGTGCCAGCAGCTTAGGCTCTTACGGAGGGTTTGGTAATTCACCCCTCCACTTT. Translating it yields CASSLGSYGGFGNSPLHF. Filled out from reference TRBV13 and TRBJ1-6, the complete variable domain reads AAGVIQSPRHLIKEKRETATLKCYPIPRHDTVYWYQQGPGQDPQFLISFYEKMQSDKGSIPDRFSAQQFSDYHSELNMSSLELGDSALYFCASSLGSYGGFGNSPLHFGNGTRLTVT.

The CDR3 coding sequence is TGCAGCGTTGCGCCGGGACAGGGAGTGGGATACACTGAAGCTTTCTTT. Residues: CSVAPGQGVGYTEAFF. The chain recombines TRBV29-1 with TRBJ1-1; 9 bases line up with TRBD1. CDR3 length: 16 amino acids. The V segment lost 4 bases and the J segment 3 bases; nucleotides outside the gene matches: 12. Germline V CDR1 and CDR2: SQVTM, ANQGSEA.

The chain carries TRBV18 and TRBJ2-6; D is uncertain. This CDR3 spans 16 amino acids. Germline V CDR1 and CDR2: KGHSH, LQKENI. The V gene lost 0 bases and the J gene lost 0 bases, with 6 bases spanning the gap. The CDR3 coding sequence is TGTGCCAGCTCACCACCTGGCCTCTCTGGGGCCAACGTCCTGACTTTC. It is translated as CASSPPGLSGANVLTF.

The chain links TRBV9 to TRBJ2-3; 9 nucleotides match TRBD2. This CDR3 region has 16 residues. Germline loops: CDR1 SGDLS, CDR2 YYNGEE. With 4 bases clipped from V and 0 bases from J, the junction kept 6 bases outside the gene matches. The CDR3 DNA reads TGTGCCAGCAGCTTGACTAGCGGAACTAGCACAGATACGCAGTATTTT. Translation gives CASSLTSGTSTDTQYF.

The chain uses TRBV9 and TRBJ2-1; 12 bases fit TRBD2. There are 16 residues in the CDR3. Germline lookup yields CDR1 SGDLS and CDR2 YYNGEE. The junction had 2 bases not matched to a gene; V was cut back by 0 bases and J by 4 bases. The CDR3 loop is CASSVDLAGGYNEQFF. CDR3 DNA sequence: TGTGCCAGCAGCGTAGACCTAGCGGGGGGGTACAATGAGCAGTTCTTC.

The V gene is TRBV10-3, the J gene TRBJ1-1, with 8 bases identical to TRBD1. Germline loops: CDR1 ENHRY, CDR2 SYGVKD. With 1 base clipped from V and 2 bases from J, the junction kept 3 bases outside the gene matches. The CDR3 is 15 residues long. The CDR3 DNA follows: TGTGCCATCAGTGAGTTGCAGGGGGCAAACACTGAAGCTTTCTTT. Translated: CAISELQGANTEAFF.

V and J are TRBV19 and TRBJ2-2; D perhaps matches TRBD2 (5 bases). The CDR3 loop spans 15 amino acids. The V gene's germline CDR1 is LNHDA and CDR2 SQIVND (reference sequence). Deletions cut 3 bases from V and 2 bases from J, with 10 bases between. CDR3 sequence (DNA): TGTGCCAGTAGTATTTACGGGGTAAACACCGGGGAGCTGTTTTTT. Protein sequence: CASSIYGVNTGELFF.

The chain couples TRBV9 to TRBJ2-1; 8 positions agree with TRBD2. Germline CDR1 is SGDLS and CDR2 is YYNGEE. The junction had 21 bases not matched to a gene; V was cut back by 4 bases and J by 6 bases. The CDR3 totals 19 residues. CDR3 in amino acids: CASSHREGPNSGRANEQFF. The CDR3 coding sequence is TGTGCCAGCAGCCACCGGGAGGGGCCCAATTCCGGGAGGGCCAATGAGCAGTTCTTC.

CDR3 DNA sequence: TGTGCCAGCAGCCCCGTCGGGCAGGGCGGGACCACTGAAGCTTTCTTT. This encodes CASSPVGQGGTTEAFF. J is TRBJ1-1 and V is TRBV3-1 (or the pseudogene TRBV3-2); D may be TRBD1 (5 bases). V lost 4 bases and J lost 4, with 19 bases in between. The CDR3 spans 16 residues. Germline CDR1 LGHDT, CDR2 YNNKEL (reference sequence).